Shown below are 2 T cell receptor beta chains from a single sample sequenced in a study of cytomegalovirus exposure and HLA in healthy donors. Primers: 60 Vbeta forward and 13 Jbeta reverse. Assay: immunoSEQ multiplex PCR; the TCRdb copy retains only in-frame clones and omits some. The repertoire holds more than 100,000 clones, with around 78% as singletons. Sequences were obtained from PBMCs. The receptor source for this set is a young woman in good health and CMV-seronegative.

The chain joins TRBV19 to TRBJ2-6, with D hard to call. Per the germline V gene, CDR1 is LNHDA and CDR2 is SQIVND (reference sequence). This CDR3 contains 15 residues. Trimming left V 5 bases short and J 0 bases short, with 8 bases between. CDR3 loop: CASSAANSGANVLTF. The CDR3 DNA follows: TGTGCCAGTAGTGCAGCGAACTCTGGGGCCAACGTCCTGACTTTC.

CDR3 region: CASSIFSGPGVDEQFF. DNA for the CDR3: TGTGCCAGTAGTATCTTTAGCGGGCCCGGGGTCGATGAGCAGTTCTTC. The chain is built from TRBV19 and TRBJ2-1, with 7 positions matching TRBD2. CDR3 length equals 16 residues. Germline lookup yields CDR1 LNHDA and CDR2 SQIVND (reference sequence). The V and J ends lost 3 bases and 8 bases, in that order; junction bases with no gene match: 13.